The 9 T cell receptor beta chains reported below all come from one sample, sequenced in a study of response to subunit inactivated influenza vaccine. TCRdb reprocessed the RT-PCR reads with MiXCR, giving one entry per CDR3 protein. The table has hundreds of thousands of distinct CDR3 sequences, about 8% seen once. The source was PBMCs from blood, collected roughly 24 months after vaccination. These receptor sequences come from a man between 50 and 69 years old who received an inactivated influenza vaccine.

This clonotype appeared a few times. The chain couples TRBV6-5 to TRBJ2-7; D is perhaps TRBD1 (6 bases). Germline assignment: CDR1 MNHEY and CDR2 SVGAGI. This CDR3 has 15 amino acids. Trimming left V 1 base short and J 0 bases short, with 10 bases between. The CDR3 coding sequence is TGTGCCAGCAGTTACTGGGGACACAACTCCTACGAGCAGTACTTC. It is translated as CASSYWGHNSYEQYF.

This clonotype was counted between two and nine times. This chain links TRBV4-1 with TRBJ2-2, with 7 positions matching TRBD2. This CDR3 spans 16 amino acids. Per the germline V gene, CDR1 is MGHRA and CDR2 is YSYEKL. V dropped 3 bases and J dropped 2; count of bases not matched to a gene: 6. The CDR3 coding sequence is TGCGCCAGCAGCCAGGCTAGCGGCCTCAACACCGGGGAGCTGTTTTTT. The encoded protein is CASSQASGLNTGELFF.

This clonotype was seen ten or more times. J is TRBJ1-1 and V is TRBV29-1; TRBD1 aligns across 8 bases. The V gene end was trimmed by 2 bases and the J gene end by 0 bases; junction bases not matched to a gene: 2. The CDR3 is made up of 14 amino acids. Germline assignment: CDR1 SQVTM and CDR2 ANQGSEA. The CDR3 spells CSVERTGLNTEAFF. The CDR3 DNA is TGCAGCGTTGAAAGGACAGGGTTGAACACTGAAGCTTTCTTT.

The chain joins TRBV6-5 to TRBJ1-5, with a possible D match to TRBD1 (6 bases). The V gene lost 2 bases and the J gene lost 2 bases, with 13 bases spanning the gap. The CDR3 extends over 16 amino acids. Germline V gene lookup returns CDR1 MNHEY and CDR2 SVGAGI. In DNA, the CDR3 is TGTGCCAGCAGTTACCCACAGGGTCGCGGCAATCAGCCCCAGCATTTT. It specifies CASSYPQGRGNQPQHF.

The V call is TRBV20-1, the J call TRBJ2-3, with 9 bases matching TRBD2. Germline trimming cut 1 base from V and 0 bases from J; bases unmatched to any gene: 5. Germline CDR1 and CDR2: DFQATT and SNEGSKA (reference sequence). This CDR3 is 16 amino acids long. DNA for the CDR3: TGCAGTGCTAGAGTTCTAGCGGGACCTAGCACAGATACGCAGTATTTT. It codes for CSARVLAGPSTDTQYF.

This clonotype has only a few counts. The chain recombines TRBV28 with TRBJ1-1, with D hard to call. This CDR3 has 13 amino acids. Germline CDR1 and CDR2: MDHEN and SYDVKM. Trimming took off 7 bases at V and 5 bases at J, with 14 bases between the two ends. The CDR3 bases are TGTGCCAGCACCACCCCGGGAAGGACTGAAGCTTTCTTT. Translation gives CASTTPGRTEAFF.

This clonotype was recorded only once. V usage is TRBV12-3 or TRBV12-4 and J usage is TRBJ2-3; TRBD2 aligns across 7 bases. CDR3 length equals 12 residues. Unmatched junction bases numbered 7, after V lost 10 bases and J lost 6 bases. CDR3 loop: CATRGDGDTQYF. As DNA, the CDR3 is TGTGCCACCCGGGGGGACGGGGATACGCAGTATTTT.

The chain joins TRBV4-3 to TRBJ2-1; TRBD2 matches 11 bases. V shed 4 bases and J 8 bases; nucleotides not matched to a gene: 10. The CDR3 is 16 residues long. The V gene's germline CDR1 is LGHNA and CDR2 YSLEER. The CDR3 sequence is CASSLLAGGFFDEQFF. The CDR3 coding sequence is TGCGCCAGCAGCCTTTTAGCGGGAGGGTTTTTTGATGAGCAGTTCTTC.

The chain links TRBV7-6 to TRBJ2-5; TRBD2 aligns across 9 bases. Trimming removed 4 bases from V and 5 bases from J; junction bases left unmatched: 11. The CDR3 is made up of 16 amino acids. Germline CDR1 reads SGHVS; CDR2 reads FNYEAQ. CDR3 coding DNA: TGTGCCAGCAGCTCGCGAGGACTAGCGTCCCGCGAGACCCAGTACTTC. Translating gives CASSSRGLASRETQYF. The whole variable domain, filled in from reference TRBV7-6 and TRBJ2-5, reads GAGVSQSPRYKVTKRGQDVALRCDPISGHVSLYWYRQALGQGPEFLTYFNYEAQQDKSGLPNDRFSAERPEGSISTLTIQRTEQRDSAMYRCASSSRGLASRETQYFGPGTRLLVL.